This paragraph covers one T cell receptor beta chain sequence. Its antigen is not identified. Treatment described: approximately nine-day PBMC culture with coronavirus spike peptide pools or control peptides (ViraFEST assay). March to December 2020 was the span of positive PCR dates, which predated US Alpha, Beta and Delta variants. Peptide pools at roughly 11 ug/ml, together with approximately 9.6 IU/ml IL-2, were added to cultures of around 2.2 million PBMCs per well. This sample is part of a study of vaccination and CD4 T cells after COVID-19. Overall study: Collection of post-vaccine samples followed dose two by a median about 72 days, spanning a range of 14 to 241. Spike peptides, overlapping and drawn from SARS-CoV-2, HCoV-NL63, HCoV-OC43 and HCoV-229E, were used to stimulate cells.

Sequenced with the Oncomine TCR Beta short-read assay was DNA taken from cultured CD4+ T cells. TCRdb re-analysed the PCR reads in MiXCR, keeping a single row per CDR3 protein. The sample has roughly 12,000 distinct CDR3 sequences, approximately 45% seen once. The germline CDR1 and CDR2 sequences are SGHTA and FQGNSA. Trimming removed 5 bases at V and 7 bases at J, with 14 bases between. The CDR3 is 14 residues long. The chain employs TRBV7-2 and TRBJ1-4, with D perhaps TRBD1 (6 bases). Sequenced material: CD4+ T cells from blood, cultured in vitro. This TCR was sampled from a human donor who had recovered from COVID-19. The CDR3 region has the DNA TGTGCCAGCAGCCGACAGGTCGGGGGTGAAAAACTGTTTTTT. It specifies CASSRQVGGEKLFF.